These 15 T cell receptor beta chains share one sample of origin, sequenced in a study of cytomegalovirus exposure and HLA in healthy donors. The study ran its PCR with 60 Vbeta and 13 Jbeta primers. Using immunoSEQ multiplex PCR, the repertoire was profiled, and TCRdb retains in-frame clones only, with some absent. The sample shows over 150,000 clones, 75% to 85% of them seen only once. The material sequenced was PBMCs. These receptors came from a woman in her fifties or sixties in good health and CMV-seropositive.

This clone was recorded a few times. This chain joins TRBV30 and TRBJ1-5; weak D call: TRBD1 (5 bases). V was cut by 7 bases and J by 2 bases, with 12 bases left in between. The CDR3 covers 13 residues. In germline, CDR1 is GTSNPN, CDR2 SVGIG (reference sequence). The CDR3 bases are TGTGCCTTGTCTGACAGTCGCAATCAGCCCCAGCATTTT. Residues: CALSDSRNQPQHF.

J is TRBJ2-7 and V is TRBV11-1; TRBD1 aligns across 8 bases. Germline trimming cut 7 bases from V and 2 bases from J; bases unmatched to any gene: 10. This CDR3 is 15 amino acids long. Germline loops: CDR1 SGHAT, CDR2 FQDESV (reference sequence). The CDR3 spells CASTSSGTGPYEQYF. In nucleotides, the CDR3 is TGTGCCAGCACCTCTTCGGGGACAGGTCCCTACGAGCAGTACTTC.

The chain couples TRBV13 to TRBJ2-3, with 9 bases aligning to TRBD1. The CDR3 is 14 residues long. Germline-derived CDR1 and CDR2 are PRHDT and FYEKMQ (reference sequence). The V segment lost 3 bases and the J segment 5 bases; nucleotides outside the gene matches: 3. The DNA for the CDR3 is TGTGCCAGCAGCTTGGACAGGGGAAGAGATACGCAGTATTTT. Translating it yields CASSLDRGRDTQYF.

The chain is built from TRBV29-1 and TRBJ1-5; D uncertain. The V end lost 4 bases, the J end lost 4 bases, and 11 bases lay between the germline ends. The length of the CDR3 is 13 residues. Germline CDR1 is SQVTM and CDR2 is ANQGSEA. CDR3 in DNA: TGCAGCGTTGGGGCTGGCAGAAATCAGCCCCAGCATTTT. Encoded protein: CSVGAGRNQPQHF.

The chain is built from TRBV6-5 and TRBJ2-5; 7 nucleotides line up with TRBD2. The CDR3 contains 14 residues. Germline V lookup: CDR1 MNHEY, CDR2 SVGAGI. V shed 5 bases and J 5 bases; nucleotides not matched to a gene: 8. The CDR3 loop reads CASSVGRGRETQYF. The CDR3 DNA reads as TGTGCCAGCAGTGTGGGGAGGGGAAGGGAGACCCAGTACTTC.

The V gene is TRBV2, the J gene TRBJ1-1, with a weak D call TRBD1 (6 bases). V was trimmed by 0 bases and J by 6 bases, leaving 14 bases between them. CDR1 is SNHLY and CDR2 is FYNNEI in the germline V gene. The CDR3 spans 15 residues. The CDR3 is CASSEARGQFAEAFF. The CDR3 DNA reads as TGTGCCAGCAGTGAAGCCCGCGGACAGTTCGCTGAAGCTTTCTTT.

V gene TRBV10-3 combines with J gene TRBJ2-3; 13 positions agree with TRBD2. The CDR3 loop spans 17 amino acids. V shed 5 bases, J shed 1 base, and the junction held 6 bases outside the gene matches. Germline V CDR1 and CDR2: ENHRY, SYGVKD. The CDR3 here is CAISILAGGLGTDTQYF. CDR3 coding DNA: TGTGCCATCAGTATACTAGCGGGGGGGCTGGGCACAGATACGCAGTATTTT.

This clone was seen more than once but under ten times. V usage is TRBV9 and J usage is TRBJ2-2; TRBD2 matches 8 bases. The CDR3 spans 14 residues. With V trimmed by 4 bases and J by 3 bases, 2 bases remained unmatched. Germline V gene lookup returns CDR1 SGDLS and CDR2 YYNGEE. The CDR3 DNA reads TGTGCCAGCAGCCCCGGGGGGGACACCGGGGAGCTGTTTTTT. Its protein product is CASSPGGDTGELFF.

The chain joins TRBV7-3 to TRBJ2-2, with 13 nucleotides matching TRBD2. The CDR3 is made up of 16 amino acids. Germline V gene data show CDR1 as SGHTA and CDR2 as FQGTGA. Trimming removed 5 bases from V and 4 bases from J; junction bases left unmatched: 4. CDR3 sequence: CASSNGLAGATGELFF. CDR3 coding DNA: TGTGCCAGCAGCAACGGACTAGCGGGGGCCACCGGGGAGCTGTTTTTT.

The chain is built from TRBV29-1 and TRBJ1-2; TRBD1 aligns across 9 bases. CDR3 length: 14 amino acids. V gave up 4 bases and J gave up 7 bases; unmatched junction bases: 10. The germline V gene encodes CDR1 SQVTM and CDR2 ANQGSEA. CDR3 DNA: TGCAGCGTTGTAACTTACAGGGGGCGAGGTGGCTACACCTTC. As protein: CSVVTYRGRGGYTF.

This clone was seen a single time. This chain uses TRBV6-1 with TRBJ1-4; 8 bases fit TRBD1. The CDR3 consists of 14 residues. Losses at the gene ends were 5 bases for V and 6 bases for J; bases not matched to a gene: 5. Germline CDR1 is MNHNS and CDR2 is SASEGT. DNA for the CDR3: TGTGCCAGCAGTTCGGACAGGGCGTATGAAAAACTGTTTTTT. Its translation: CASSSDRAYEKLFF.

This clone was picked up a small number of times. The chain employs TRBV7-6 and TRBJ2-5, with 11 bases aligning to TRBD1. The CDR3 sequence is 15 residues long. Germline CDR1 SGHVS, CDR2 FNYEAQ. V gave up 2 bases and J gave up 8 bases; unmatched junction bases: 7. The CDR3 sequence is CASSLRGQGGETQYF. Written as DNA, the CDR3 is TGTGCCAGCAGCTTAAGGGGACAGGGGGGTGAAACCCAGTACTTC.

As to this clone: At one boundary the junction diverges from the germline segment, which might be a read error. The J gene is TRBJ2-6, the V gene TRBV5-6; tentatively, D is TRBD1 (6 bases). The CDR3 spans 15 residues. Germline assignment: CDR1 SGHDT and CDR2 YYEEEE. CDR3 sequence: CASSLQGPGANGLTF. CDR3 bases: TGTGCCAGCAGCTTACAGGGCCCTGGGGCCAACGGCCTGACTTTC. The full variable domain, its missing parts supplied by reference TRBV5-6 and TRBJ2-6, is DAGVTQSPTHLIKTRGQQVTLRCSPKSGHDTVSWYQQALGQGPQFIFQYYEEEERQRGNFPDRFSGHQFPNYSSELNVNALLLGDSALYLCASSLQGPGANGLTFGAGSRLTVL.

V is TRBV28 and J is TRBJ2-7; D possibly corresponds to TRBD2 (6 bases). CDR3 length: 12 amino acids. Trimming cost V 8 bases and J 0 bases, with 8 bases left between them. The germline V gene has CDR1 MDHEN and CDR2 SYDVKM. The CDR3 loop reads CASGRFSYEQYF. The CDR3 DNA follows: TGTGCCAGCGGGAGGTTCTCCTACGAGCAGTACTTC.

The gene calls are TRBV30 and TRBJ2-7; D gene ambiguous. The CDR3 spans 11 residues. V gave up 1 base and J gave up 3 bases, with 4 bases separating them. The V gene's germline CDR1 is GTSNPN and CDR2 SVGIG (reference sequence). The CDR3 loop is CAWSANYEQYF. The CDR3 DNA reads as TGTGCCTGGAGTGCAAACTACGAGCAGTACTTC.